These 27 T cell receptor beta chains share one sample of origin, sequenced in a study of shared clonotypes between healthy human individuals. Sequenced by immunoSEQ multiplex PCR; TCRdb stores in-frame clones only, minus some. The repertoire holds fewer than 2.5 million clones, with roughly 93% as singletons. The sequenced sample consisted of naive CD4+ T cells from PBMCs. Subset reported: CD45RA+ positively selected. The receptors here all came from a man younger than 35 in good health. Some clones in this sample may be carry-over from other donors' samples.

The chain employs TRBV7-9 and TRBJ2-2; D ambiguous. Trimming removed 6 bases at V and 7 bases at J, with 12 bases between. The CDR3 is 13 residues long. Germline-derived CDR1 and CDR2 are SEHNR and FQNEAQ (reference sequence). The CDR3 loop reads CASRTLWDGELFF. The DNA of the CDR3 is TGTGCCAGCAGGACCCTATGGGACGGGGAGCTGTTTTTT.

This chain connects TRBV28 to TRBJ2-4, with no clear D. With 5 bases removed from V and 9 bases from J, the gap between germline ends came to 11 bases. This CDR3 spans 12 amino acids. CDR1 MDHEN and CDR2 SYDVKM come from the germline V gene. The DNA of the CDR3 is TGTGCCAGCAGTCCCTTTAGAAGCATTCAGTACTTC. Protein sequence: CASSPFRSIQYF.

The genes are TRBV28 and TRBJ1-2; no reliable D call. V lost 5 bases, J lost 2 bases, and 18 bases lay in between. The germline CDR1 and CDR2 sequences are MDHEN and SYDVKM. This CDR3 has 16 amino acids. CDR3 amino acids: CASSPTYRTGNYGYTF. CDR3 DNA sequence: TGTGCCAGCAGTCCAACCTATCGGACGGGAAACTATGGCTACACCTTC.

The J gene is TRBJ2-1, the V gene TRBV2; 9 positions match TRBD2. Germline CDR1 SNHLY, CDR2 FYNNEI. This CDR3 has 14 amino acids. V lost 7 bases to trimming and J lost 9 bases; unmatched junction nucleotides: 10. CDR3 sequence (DNA): TGTGCCAGCATTCCGGGACTAGCAGGTGGTGAGCAGTTCTTC. Translation: CASIPGLAGGEQFF.

This clone was recorded once. This chain uses TRBV5-1 with TRBJ2-1, with TRBD2 as a possible D gene (5 bases). V lost 0 bases to trimming and J lost 9 bases, with 13 bases between them. The CDR3 sequence is 14 residues long. Looked up from germline, CDR1 is SGHRS and CDR2 is YFSETQ. The CDR3 DNA follows: TGCGCCAGCAGCTTGGCTGTGGGAGTGGGTGAGCAGTTCTTC. Translation gives CASSLAVGVGEQFF.

The chain combines TRBV9 with TRBJ2-5; D tentatively reads TRBD1 or TRBD2 (6 bases each). The CDR3 consists of 15 residues. Germline V gene lookup returns CDR1 SGDLS and CDR2 YYNGEE. Trimming took 4 bases from V and 4 from J, leaving 17 bases between them. The CDR3, as DNA: TGTGCCAGCAGCCCCTCGGGGGCCCTTGGAGAGACCCAGTACTTC. It translates to CASSPSGALGETQYF.

The V and J genes are TRBV21-1 and TRBJ2-7; no check of the table's D call, TRBD2, against the DNA was made. TRBV21-1 is a known pseudogene. This CDR3 region has 11 residues. The CDR3 DNA is TGTGCCAGCAGCAGACTGTACGAGCAGTACTTC. Protein: CASSRLYEQYF.

The V gene is TRBV7-8, the J gene TRBJ2-1, with 9 positions matching TRBD2. Germline V gene lookup returns CDR1 SGHVS and CDR2 FQNEAQ. V lost 2 bases to trimming and J lost 5 bases; unmatched junction nucleotides: 16. CDR3 size: 19 residues. This CDR3 reads CASSLSGRIIRGRDNEQFF. The CDR3, as DNA: TGTGCCAGCAGCTTAAGCGGGAGGATTATACGGGGTCGGGACAATGAGCAGTTCTTC.

The chain has TRBV10-3 and TRBJ2-3, with 8 bases aligning to TRBD1. The germline CDR1 and CDR2 sequences are ENHRY and SYGVKD. The CDR3 is 15 amino acids. Trimming took 4 bases from V and 1 from J; bases not matched to a gene: 4. The DNA for the CDR3 is TGTGCCATCAGTGTATCGGACAGGGGCACAGATACGCAGTATTTT. Amino acid sequence: CAISVSDRGTDTQYF.

This chain links TRBV9 with TRBJ2-2; possibly TRBD1 for D (5 bases). V was cut by 4 bases and J by 0 bases, with 10 bases left in between. This CDR3 spans 15 amino acids. CDR1 SGDLS and CDR2 YYNGEE come from the germline V gene. The CDR3 loop reads CASSHRGSNTGELFF. The CDR3 region has the DNA TGTGCCAGCAGCCATAGGGGTTCGAACACCGGGGAGCTGTTTTTT.

The chain joins TRBV28 to TRBJ2-5, with D unclear. The V and J ends lost 5 bases and 7 bases respectively, with 17 bases between them. The CDR3 length is 14 residues. Germline-derived CDR1 and CDR2 are MDHEN and SYDVKM. CDR3 sequence reads: CASSLDRLRLTQYF. Here the CDR3 DNA reads TGTGCCAGCAGTCTAGATAGGCTCCGTTTGACCCAGTACTTC.

CDR3 coding DNA: TGTGCCAGCAGCTACGGGACTGCGAGGCGGGAGCAGTACTTC. This codes for CASSYGTARREQYF. The chain couples TRBV7-2 to TRBJ2-7, with D possibly TRBD2 on 6 matching bases. CDR3 size: 14 residues. V gave up 4 bases and J gave up 7 bases, with 17 bases separating them. The germline V gene encodes CDR1 SGHTA and CDR2 FQGNSA.

The chain has TRBV6-1 and TRBJ1-5; weak D call: TRBD1 (5 bases). CDR1 and CDR2 (germline): MNHNS, SASEGT. CDR3 length equals 15 residues. Trimming stripped 2 bases from V and 7 bases from J, with 15 bases between. Here the CDR3 DNA reads TGTGCCAGCAGTGAACGGTCAGGGAGGGTACAGCCCCAGCATTTT. This gives the protein CASSERSGRVQPQHF.

The chain employs TRBV5-1 and TRBJ2-1; D possibly corresponds to TRBD2 (5 bases). Trimming removed 4 bases at V and 5 bases at J, with 13 bases between. CDR3 length: 14 residues. Per germline, CDR1 SGHRS and CDR2 YFSETQ. The CDR3 loop is CASSHRAGDNEQFF. Written as DNA, the CDR3 is TGCGCCAGCAGCCACCGGGCCGGGGACAATGAGCAGTTCTTC. Supplemented by reference TRBV5-1 and TRBJ2-1, the full variable domain reads KAGVTQTPRYLIKTRGQQVTLSCSPISGHRSVSWYQQTPGQGLQFLFEYFSETQRNKGNFPGRFSGRQFSNSRSEMNVSTLELGDSALYLCASSHRAGDNEQFFGPGTRLTVL.

Turning to this clone: The sample holds other DNA sequences that translate to the same CDR3. This sequence joins TRBV5-1 and TRBJ1-2; D is uncertain. The V gene's germline CDR1 is SGHRS and CDR2 YFSETQ. V was clipped by 0 bases and J by 0 bases, with 3 bases between them. CDR3 length: 13 residues. The CDR3 DNA reads TGCGCCAGCAGCTTGGGACCTAACTATGGCTACACCTTC. Translated: CASSLGPNYGYTF.

V and J are TRBV6-1 and TRBJ1-6; the match to TRBD1 covers 7 bases. Trimming removed 4 bases from V and 7 bases from J; junction bases left unmatched: 10. CDR1 MNHNS and CDR2 SASEGT come from the germline V gene. The CDR3 has 16 residues. The CDR3 bases are TGTGCCAGCAGTGGGATAAACAGGGGCGGAAATTCACCCCTCCACTTT. It encodes CASSGINRGGNSPLHF.

A remark on this clone: This same CDR3 is encoded by further DNA sequences in the sample. V is TRBV5-1 and J is TRBJ2-3, with 11 bases identical to TRBD2. In germline, CDR1 is SGHRS, CDR2 YFSETQ. This CDR3 has 16 amino acids. The V gene end was trimmed by 2 bases and the J gene end by 3 bases; junction bases not matched to a gene: 5. CDR3 nucleotides: TGCGCCAGCAGCTTAGCTACTAGCGGGAGAACAGATACGCAGTATTTT. Residues: CASSLATSGRTDTQYF.

The chain joins TRBV7-3 to TRBJ2-2; 11 bases map to TRBD2. Germline V gives CDR1 SGHTA, CDR2 FQGTGA. V lost 1 base, J lost 8 bases, and 6 bases stayed unmatched. This CDR3 contains 16 residues. This CDR3 reads CASSLRGLAARGELFF. CDR3 in DNA: TGTGCCAGCAGCTTAAGGGGACTAGCGGCGAGAGGGGAGCTGTTTTTT.

This clone was recorded only once. V usage is TRBV9 and J usage is TRBJ2-7, with TRBD2 as a possible D gene (5 bases). Germline assignment: CDR1 SGDLS and CDR2 YYNGEE. There are 13 residues in the CDR3. Trimming removed 0 bases at V and 6 bases at J, with 10 bases between. This CDR3 reads CASSVGGVAEQYF. CDR3 nucleotides: TGTGCCAGCAGCGTAGGGGGAGTAGCCGAGCAGTACTTC.

This clone was seen a few times. V is TRBV15 and J is TRBJ1-5, with D hard to call. Germline V gene lookup returns CDR1 LNHNV and CDR2 YYDKDF (reference sequence). This CDR3 spans 14 amino acids. Trimming cost V 0 bases and J 4 bases, with 7 bases left between them. The CDR3 DNA reads as TGTGCCACCAGCAGAGACCAGTTTAATCAGCCCCAGCATTTT. Its translation: CATSRDQFNQPQHF.

The chain links TRBV5-4 to TRBJ1-2; TRBD1 aligns across 8 bases. V lost 10 bases and J lost 4; bases outside the gene matches: 15. Germline-derived CDR1 and CDR2 are SGHNT and YYREEE (reference sequence). The CDR3 has 15 residues. CDR3 nucleotides: TGTGCCGGGCAGCGGGCCAGGGGGCGACGCTATGGCTACACCTTC. It specifies CAGQRARGRRYGYTF.

V gene TRBV7-3 combines with J gene TRBJ2-5, with 7 bases that match TRBD1. This CDR3 region has 13 residues. V gave up 2 bases and J gave up 5 bases; unmatched junction bases: 2. CDR1 and CDR2 from the germline V gene are SGHTA and FQGTGA. CDR3 in DNA: TGTGCCAGCAGCTTAGGACAGGCGGAGACCCAGTACTTC. This gives the protein CASSLGQAETQYF.

The genes are TRBV18 and TRBJ2-5; 7 bases line up with TRBD1. V gave up 4 bases and J gave up 0 bases; unmatched junction bases: 5. The CDR3 has 15 residues. CDR1 and CDR2 from the germline V gene are KGHSH and LQKENI. The CDR3 loop reads CASSRPTGYQETQYF. CDR3 sequence (DNA): TGTGCCAGCTCACGCCCGACAGGGTACCAAGAGACCCAGTACTTC.

This clone was seen more than once but under ten times. The chain carries TRBV10-2 and TRBJ1-1, with D maybe TRBD1 (5 bases). Germline values: CDR1 WSHSY, CDR2 SAAADI. V lost 4 bases to trimming and J lost 2 bases, with 8 bases between them. The CDR3 is 13 amino acids. The CDR3 bases are TGCGCCAGCAGTGGTCAGGGAAACACTGAAGCTTTCTTT. It encodes CASSGQGNTEAFF.

V and J are TRBV19 and TRBJ2-5; 10 nucleotides align to TRBD1. The CDR3 is 17 residues long. CDR1 and CDR2 (germline): LNHDA, SQIVND (reference sequence). With V trimmed by 0 bases and J by 5 bases, 9 bases remained unmatched. The CDR3: CASSIDRPGQGRETQYF. In DNA form, the CDR3 reads TGTGCCAGTAGTATAGACCGACCGGGACAGGGGAGGGAGACCCAGTACTTC.

This chain joins TRBV5-1 and TRBJ1-2; 10 bases align to TRBD1. This CDR3 region has 15 residues. Germline trimming cut 0 bases from V and 8 bases from J; bases unmatched to any gene: 7. Looked up from germline, CDR1 is SGHRS and CDR2 is YFSETQ. CDR3 loop: CASSLEGTGAHGYTF. CDR3 in DNA: TGCGCCAGCAGCTTGGAGGGGACAGGGGCTCACGGCTACACCTTC.

The J gene is TRBJ1-1, the V gene TRBV18; D uncertain. Between the trimmed V and J ends, which lost 3 bases and 1 base, there was a span of 12 bases. The CDR3 contains 15 residues. Germline V gives CDR1 KGHSH, CDR2 LQKENI. CDR3 in amino acids: CASSPSQEGNTEAFF. CDR3 coding DNA: TGTGCCAGCTCACCCTCCCAGGAAGGGAACACTGAAGCTTTCTTT.